Sequencing of this TCR beta chain was carried out in a study of blood T cell repertoires in COVID-19. Assay: immunoSEQ multiplex PCR; the TCRdb copy retains only in-frame clones and omits some. The sample yields roughly 200,000 clones, approximately 89% seen once. Participant ages covered about 18 to 89 years across about 25 US areas. CDR1 is SGHTS and CDR2 is YDEGEE in the germline V gene. This CDR3 contains 14 residues. V was pared by 0 bases and J by 4 bases, with 9 bases between. What was sequenced was PBMCs or T cells enriched from blood (not recorded which). This chain links TRBV5-8 with TRBJ2-3; the D gene is possibly TRBD2 (7 bases). The clonotype originates from a woman between 40 and 50 years old with acute COVID-19. The CDR3 here is CASSLGEGADTQYF. CDR3 nucleotides: TGTGCCAGCAGCTTGGGGGAGGGGGCAGATACGCAGTATTTT.